This TCR beta chain derives from a study of T-cell reconstitution after alpha-beta-depleted transplantation in children. Unique molecular identifiers were used in preparing the TCRbeta library. Using its own MiXCR run on the PCR reads, TCRdb lists one record per CDR3 protein. Here the sample spans 780,000 or so distinct CDR3 sequences, under 20% being singletons. The CDR3 is 12 amino acids. Trimming took 0 bases from V and 8 from J, leaving 8 bases between them. Germline CDR1 is MNHGY and CDR2 is SAAAGT. Study-wide findings and caveats: As was reported, about two months after transplant, alpha-beta T cells came from several hundred expanded graft clones.

Concerning this clonotype: Its specificity is unknown.

This sample comprised PBMCs, mostly from graft donor cells, obtained 360 days after TCRalphabeta/CD19-depleted stem cell transplant. The V call is TRBV6-8, the J call TRBJ2-7, with a possible D match to TRBD2 (5 bases). The sequence was collected from a male patient younger than 18 who had a stem cell transplant for acute lymphoblastic leukemia, so the T cells may come from the graft donor. CDR3 in DNA: TGTGCCAGCAGTTACTCGAGGGTGAAGCAGTACTTC. Its protein is CASSYSRVKQYF.